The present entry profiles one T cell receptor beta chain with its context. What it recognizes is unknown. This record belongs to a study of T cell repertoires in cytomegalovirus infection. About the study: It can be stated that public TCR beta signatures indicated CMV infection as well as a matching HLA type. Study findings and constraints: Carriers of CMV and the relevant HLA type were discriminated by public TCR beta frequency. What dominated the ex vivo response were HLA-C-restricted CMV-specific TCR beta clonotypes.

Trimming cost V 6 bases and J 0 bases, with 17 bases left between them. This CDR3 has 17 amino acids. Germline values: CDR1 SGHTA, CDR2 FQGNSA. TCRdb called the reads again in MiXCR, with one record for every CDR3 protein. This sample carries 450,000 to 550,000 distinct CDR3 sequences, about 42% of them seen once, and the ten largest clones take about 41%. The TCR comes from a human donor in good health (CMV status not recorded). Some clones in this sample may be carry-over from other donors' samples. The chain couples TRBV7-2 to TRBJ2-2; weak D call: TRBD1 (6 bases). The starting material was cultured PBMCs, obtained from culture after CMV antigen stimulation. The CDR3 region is CASSRASRGTNTGELFF. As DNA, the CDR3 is TGTGCCAGCAGTCGGGCATCGAGGGGGACGAACACCGGGGAGCTGTTTTTT.